A selection of T cell receptor beta chains follows, all from one sample in a study of blood T cells in healthy people across ages. TCRdb processed the 5' RACE reads anew with MiXCR; each CDR3 protein has one entry. The table shows over 1,500,000 distinct CDR3 sequences, with around 48% occurring only once. Source material: blood. The receptors derive from a woman in her thirties or forties in good health. The CDR3 runs from the conserved cysteine through the conserved F or W. Fields, in order: CDR3 protein, CDR3 DNA, V gene, J gene, D gene, clone size. A D gene is named only where the DNA matches it firmly. Size is stated for part of the rows, as once, few or many counts, or as a class when the clone is expanded.

CDR3 protein: CASTDGLSYEQYF
CDR3 DNA: TGTGCCAGCACCGACGGGCTCTCCTACGAGCAGTACTTC
V gene: TRBV12-3/TRBV12-4
J gene: TRBJ2-7
D gene: NA
clone size: few

CDR3 protein: CASSQPDREEVETQYF
CDR3 DNA: TGTGCCAGCAGCCAACCGGACAGGGAGGAGGTAGAGACCCAGTACTTC
V gene: TRBV5-6
J gene: TRBJ2-5
D gene: TRBD1
clone size: once

CDR3 protein: CASSQDLFAGGWNEQYF
CDR3 DNA: TGTGCCAGCAGCCAAGATCTGTTTGCCGGGGGGTGGAATGAGCAGTACTTC
V gene: TRBV3-1
J gene: TRBJ2-5
D gene: TRBD2
clone size: NA

CDR3 protein: CSARVLLSNYGYTF
CDR3 DNA: TGCAGTGCTAGAGTTTTATTAAGCAACTATGGCTACACCTTC
V gene: TRBV20-1
J gene: TRBJ1-2
D gene: NA
clone size: NA

CDR3 protein: CASSQEKGNSPLHF
CDR3 DNA: TGCGCCAGCAGCCAAGAGAAGGGAAATTCACCCCTCCACTTT
V gene: TRBV4-1
J gene: TRBJ1-6
D gene: NA
clone size: NA

CDR3 protein: CASSLVLAGGSGTDTQYF
CDR3 DNA: TGTGCCAGCAGCTTAGTACTAGCGGGGGGCAGCGGCACAGATACGCAGTATTTT
V gene: TRBV7-2
J gene: TRBJ2-3
D gene: TRBD2
clone size: many

CDR3 protein: CASSYGGLSTDTQYF
CDR3 DNA: TGTGCCAGCAGTTACGGGGGTCTAAGCACAGATACGCAGTATTTT
V gene: TRBV6-5
J gene: TRBJ2-3
D gene: NA
clone size: NA

CDR3 protein: CASSTGQGAAGSNQPQHF
CDR3 DNA: TGTGCCAGCAGCACGGGACAGGGGGCTGCGGGGAGCAATCAGCCCCAGCATTTT
V gene: TRBV2
J gene: TRBJ1-5
D gene: TRBD1
clone size: NA

CDR3 protein: CASSQKRAGSQETQYF
CDR3 DNA: TGTGCCAGCAGCCAAAAGCGGGCGGGGAGCCAAGAGACCCAGTACTTC
V gene: TRBV7-3
J gene: TRBJ2-5
D gene: NA
clone size: NA

CDR3 protein: CSAGDGYEQYF
CDR3 DNA: TGCAGTGCTGGAGACGGCTACGAGCAGTACTTC
V gene: TRBV20-1
J gene: TRBJ2-7
D gene: NA
clone size: NA

CDR3 protein: CSATPGSVEQPQHF
CDR3 DNA: TGCAGTGCTACTCCGGGTTCAGTAGAGCAGCCCCAGCATTTT
V gene: TRBV20-1
J gene: TRBJ1-5
D gene: NA
clone size: NA

CDR3 protein: CASSRITSSTDTQYF
CDR3 DNA: TGTGCCAGCAGCCGGATAACGTCGAGCACAGATACGCAGTATTTT
V gene: TRBV27
J gene: TRBJ2-3
D gene: NA
clone size: few

CDR3 protein: CSANRAGGIDEQYF
CDR3 DNA: TGCAGTGCTAATCGGGCAGGGGGCATCGACGAGCAGTACTTC
V gene: TRBV20-1
J gene: TRBJ2-7
D gene: TRBD1
clone size: NA

CDR3 protein: CASSFDYPETQYF
CDR3 DNA: TGCGCCAGCAGCTTTGACTACCCGGAGACCCAGTACTTC
V gene: TRBV5-1
J gene: TRBJ2-5
D gene: NA
clone size: few

CDR3 protein: CSVEDGGLGQPQHF
CDR3 DNA: TGCAGCGTTGAAGATGGGGGGCTCGGTCAGCCCCAGCATTTT
V gene: TRBV29-1
J gene: TRBJ1-5
D gene: NA
clone size: NA

CDR3 protein: CASSPGVGKNIQYF
CDR3 DNA: TGTGCCAGCTCACCGGGGGTAGGCAAAAACATTCAGTACTTC
V gene: TRBV18
J gene: TRBJ2-4
D gene: NA
clone size: few

CDR3 protein: CASSHRQGWYEQYF
CDR3 DNA: TGTGCCAGCAGCCACAGACAGGGGTGGTACGAGCAGTACTTC
V gene: TRBV7-9
J gene: TRBJ2-7
D gene: TRBD1
clone size: NA

CDR3 protein: CASSQEAGGFTDTQYF
CDR3 DNA: TGTGCCAGCAGCCAAGAAGCGGGGGGCTTCACAGATACGCAGTATTTT
V gene: TRBV3-1
J gene: TRBJ2-3
D gene: TRBD2
clone size: NA

CDR3 protein: CASSPGQATSGANVLTF
CDR3 DNA: TGTGCCAGCAGTCCGGGACAGGCTACGTCTGGGGCCAATGTCCTGACTTTC
V gene: TRBV6-2/TRBV6-3
J gene: TRBJ2-6
D gene: TRBD1
clone size: NA

CDR3 protein: CATSRGDRMNEQYF
CDR3 DNA: TGTGCCACCAGCAGAGGAGACAGGATGAACGAGCAGTACTTC
V gene: TRBV15
J gene: TRBJ2-7
D gene: NA
clone size: NA

CDR3 protein: CSATQVKETQYF
CDR3 DNA: TGCAGTGCCACCCAAGTAAAGGAGACCCAGTACTTC
V gene: TRBV20-1
J gene: TRBJ2-5
D gene: NA
clone size: NA

CDR3 protein: CSAGHRGNRPQHF
CDR3 DNA: TGCAGTGCTGGACACAGGGGGAATCGGCCCCAGCATTTT
V gene: TRBV20-1
J gene: TRBJ1-5
D gene: TRBD1
clone size: few

CDR3 protein: CASSEYGGTGANVLTF
CDR3 DNA: TGTGCCAGCAGTGAATATGGAGGTACTGGGGCCAACGTCCTGACTTTC
V gene: TRBV25-1
J gene: TRBJ2-6
D gene: NA
clone size: NA

CDR3 protein: CASSYMARGGAGEQFF
CDR3 DNA: TGTGCCAGCAGTTACATGGCTCGCGGGGGGGCAGGTGAGCAGTTCTTC
V gene: TRBV6-2/TRBV6-3
J gene: TRBJ2-1
D gene: TRBD2
clone size: NA

CDR3 protein: CASSRGQVGSYEQYF
CDR3 DNA: TGCGCCAGCAGCCGAGGACAGGTAGGATCCTACGAGCAGTACTTC
V gene: TRBV4-1
J gene: TRBJ2-7
D gene: TRBD1
clone size: many

CDR3 protein: CSASGTSGTDAQYF
CDR3 DNA: TGCAGTGCTTCCGGGACTAGCGGCACAGATGCGCAGTATTTT
V gene: TRBV20-1
J gene: TRBJ2-3
D gene: TRBD2
clone size: NA

CDR3 protein: CASSQERRDYGYTF
CDR3 DNA: TGTGCCAGCAGCCAAGAAAGGAGAGACTATGGCTACACCTTC
V gene: TRBV4-2
J gene: TRBJ1-2
D gene: NA
clone size: few

CDR3 protein: CASSYRRNRETYNEQFF
CDR3 DNA: TGTGCCAGCAGTTACCGGCGGAACCGAGAAACCTACAATGAGCAGTTCTTC
V gene: TRBV6-5
J gene: TRBJ2-1
D gene: NA
clone size: NA

CDR3 protein: CSAKSGTSEGEQFF
CDR3 DNA: TGCAGTGCTAAATCCGGGACTAGCGAAGGAGAGCAGTTCTTC
V gene: TRBV20-1
J gene: TRBJ2-1
D gene: TRBD2
clone size: NA

CDR3 protein: CASCPRGSTDTQYF
CDR3 DNA: TGTGCTAGCTGCCCCAGGGGGAGCACAGATACGCAGTATTTT
V gene: TRBV12-5
J gene: TRBJ2-3
D gene: TRBD1
clone size: once

CDR3 protein: CASSPNPEGTDTQYF
CDR3 DNA: TGTGCCAGCTCCCCGAATCCGGAAGGCACAGATACGCAGTATTTT
V gene: TRBV18
J gene: TRBJ2-3
D gene: NA
clone size: once

CDR3 protein: CASIWGDTQYF
CDR3 DNA: TGTGCCAGCATCTGGGGGGATACGCAGTATTTT
V gene: TRBV27
J gene: TRBJ2-3
D gene: NA
clone size: many

CDR3 protein: CASSNYPSEQYF
CDR3 DNA: TGTGCCAGCTCCAACTACCCCAGCGAGCAGTACTTC
V gene: TRBV18
J gene: TRBJ2-7
D gene: NA
clone size: NA

CDR3 protein: CASSRVNSNQPQHF
CDR3 DNA: TGTGCCAGCTCCAGGGTAAATAGCAATCAGCCCCAGCATTTT
V gene: TRBV7-9
J gene: TRBJ1-5
D gene: NA
clone size: NA

CDR3 protein: CASSVFGSTSGGARKSTDTQYF
CDR3 DNA: TGTGCCAGCAGCGTTTTTGGATCGACTAGCGGGGGGGCGAGGAAGTCCACAGATACGCAGTATTTT
V gene: TRBV9
J gene: TRBJ2-3
D gene: TRBD2
clone size: NA

CDR3 protein: CASSVIGTGPGEKLFF
CDR3 DNA: TGTGCCAGCAGCGTAATAGGGACAGGCCCTGGGGAAAAACTGTTTTTT
V gene: TRBV7-2
J gene: TRBJ1-4
D gene: TRBD1
clone size: few

CDR3 protein: CSVVGLAGGSAYEQYF
CDR3 DNA: TGCAGCGTTGTAGGGCTAGCGGGGGGGAGCGCCTACGAGCAGTACTTC
V gene: TRBV29-1
J gene: TRBJ2-7
D gene: TRBD2
clone size: few

CDR3 protein: CSASGDPGANVLTF
CDR3 DNA: TGCAGTGCTAGCGGGGATCCTGGGGCCAACGTCCTGACTTTC
V gene: TRBV20-1
J gene: TRBJ2-6
D gene: NA
clone size: NA

CDR3 protein: CASTQGQGSSYEQYF
CDR3 DNA: TGTGCCAGCACCCAGGGACAGGGGAGCTCCTACGAGCAGTACTTC
V gene: TRBV2
J gene: TRBJ2-7
D gene: TRBD1
clone size: NA

CDR3 protein: CASRVRGGEETQYF
CDR3 DNA: TGTGCCAGCAGAGTCCGCGGGGGGGAAGAGACCCAGTACTTC
V gene: TRBV6-2/TRBV6-3
J gene: TRBJ2-5
D gene: TRBD2
clone size: NA

CDR3 protein: CASSLEFVTTNEKLFF
CDR3 DNA: TGCGCCAGCAGCTTGGAGTTCGTAACTACTAATGAAAAACTGTTTTTT
V gene: TRBV5-1
J gene: TRBJ1-4
D gene: NA
clone size: NA

CDR3 protein: CASYGGAGSYNEQFF
CDR3 DNA: TGCGCCAGCTACGGGGGGGCGGGATCCTACAATGAGCAGTTCTTC
V gene: TRBV5-1
J gene: TRBJ2-1
D gene: TRBD2
clone size: NA

CDR3 protein: CASSLSSRDRGTYGYTF
CDR3 DNA: TGTGCCAGCAGCTTAAGTAGCCGGGACAGGGGAACCTATGGCTACACCTTC
V gene: TRBV11-2
J gene: TRBJ1-2
D gene: TRBD1
clone size: NA

CDR3 protein: CSALYRTGWEKLFF
CDR3 DNA: TGCAGTGCTCTTTATAGGACAGGGTGGGAAAAACTGTTTTTT
V gene: TRBV20-1
J gene: TRBJ1-4
D gene: TRBD1
clone size: NA

CDR3 protein: CSASDRGHQETQYF
CDR3 DNA: TGCAGTGCGTCGGACAGGGGTCATCAAGAGACCCAGTACTTC
V gene: TRBV20-1
J gene: TRBJ2-5
D gene: TRBD1
clone size: NA

CDR3 protein: CSVRTADTEAFF
CDR3 DNA: TGCAGCGTTAGGACAGCGGACACTGAAGCTTTCTTT
V gene: TRBV29-1
J gene: TRBJ1-1
D gene: NA
clone size: NA

CDR3 protein: CAISDRTGGGYEQYF
CDR3 DNA: TGTGCCATCAGTGATCGGACAGGGGGCGGGTACGAGCAGTACTTC
V gene: TRBV10-3
J gene: TRBJ2-7
D gene: TRBD1
clone size: few

CDR3 protein: CASSESIGTQYF
CDR3 DNA: TGCGCCAGCAGTGAGTCAATAGGGACCCAGTACTTC
V gene: TRBV10-2
J gene: TRBJ2-5
D gene: NA
clone size: NA